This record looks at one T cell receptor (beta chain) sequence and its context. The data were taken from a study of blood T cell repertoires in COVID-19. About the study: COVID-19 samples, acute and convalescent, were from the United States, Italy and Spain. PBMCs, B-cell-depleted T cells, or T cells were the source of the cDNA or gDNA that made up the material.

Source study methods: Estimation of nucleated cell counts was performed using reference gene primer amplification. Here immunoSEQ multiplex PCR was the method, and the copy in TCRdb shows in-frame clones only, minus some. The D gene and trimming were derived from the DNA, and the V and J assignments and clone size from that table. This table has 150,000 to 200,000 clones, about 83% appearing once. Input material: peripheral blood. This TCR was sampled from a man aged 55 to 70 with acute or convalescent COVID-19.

This chain's CDR3 is CRAGGFNGYTF. CDR3 DNA: TGCAGGGCAGGGGGCTTCAATGGCTACACCTTC. The gene calls are TRBV20-1 and TRBJ1-2, with TRBD1 identical over 8 bases. CDR3 length: 11 residues. Germline V gene sequence: CDR1 DFQATT, CDR2 SNEGSKA (reference sequence).